One T cell receptor (beta chain) is described in this entry. Its target is not known. The data were taken from a study of CD8 T cells in ankylosing spondylitis. General observations from the study: In ankylosing spondylitis patients, matched synovial fluid reportedly showed significant enrichment of disease-linked clones.

TCRdb re-called the 5' RACE reads through MiXCR, storing one row per CDR3 protein. The sample contains roughly 150,000 distinct CDR3 sequences, 30% to 35% of which appear only once. Trimming cost V 5 bases and J 2 bases; bases outside gene matches: 5. Germline-derived CDR1 and CDR2 are SGHNT and YENEEA. The CDR3 runs 14 residues. The sample comprised synovial fluid, either unsorted or a sorted T cell fraction (not recorded which). This chain links TRBV11-3 with TRBJ2-5; 7 bases are shared with TRBD1. This clonotype originated in a male donor with ankylosing spondylitis. The CDR3 DNA follows: TGTGCCAGCAGCCCTCCGGGACAGCAAGAGACCCAGTACTTC. This encodes CASSPPGQQETQYF.